The entry that follows covers one T cell receptor beta chain sequence. The method was immunoSEQ multiplex PCR; TCRdb's version includes in-frame clones alone and lacks a portion of them. The sample has roughly 500,000 clones, roughly nine tenths seen once. This sample is drawn from a study of blood T cell repertoires in COVID-19. Across the whole study: Sources were T cells, B-cell-depleted T cells, or PBMCs; the material itself was cDNA or gDNA.

Trimming took 6 bases from V and 1 from J, leaving 11 bases between them. The CDR3 contains 14 residues. From germline, CDR1 is LNHDA and CDR2 SQIVND (reference sequence). Donors were grouped by their self-reported clinical history. The chain is built from TRBV19 and TRBJ2-3, with TRBD2 as a possible D gene (5 bases). The specimen sequenced was PBMCs or T cells enriched from blood (not recorded which). This receptor was identified in a woman aged 60 to 75 who had recovered from COVID-19. CDR3 sequence reads: CASRDLRGTDTQYF. As DNA, the CDR3 is TGTGCCAGTAGAGATTTGAGGGGCACAGATACGCAGTATTTT.